Below are 17 T cell receptor beta chains sequenced from a single sample in a study of T cell responses to AZD1222 COVID-19 vaccine (dated by TCRdb to about 2021). The intended sense of this specimen's time point label: baseline before first vaccination. Library construction relied on the immunoSEQ multiplex PCR assay. TCRdb obtained this table from immuneACCESS and retained in-frame rearrangements with V and J assigned. These tables miss some clones; where compared with another copy, unresolved V genes account for less than half of the shortfall, and the remainder is unexplained. The sample profile shows over 150,000 clones; roughly 90% of them were found once. The ten largest clones take up roughly 2.9% of the sample. Sequences were derived from peripheral blood, sampled on day 0 of AZD1222 vaccination. The receptors stem from an adult in good health.

This clone was counted once. The gene calls are TRBV24-1 and TRBJ2-2; D gene uncertain. Per the germline V gene, CDR1 is KGHDR and CDR2 is SFDVKD. The CDR3 contains 12 residues. Between the trimmed V and J ends, which lost 4 bases and 7 bases, there was a span of 6 bases. The CDR3, as DNA: TGTGCCACCAGTGAACGAAGCGGGGAGCTGTTTTTT. Its protein is CATSERSGELFF.

In this sample, this clone turned up once. The chain combines TRBV18 with TRBJ1-1, with D possibly matching TRBD1 (5 bases). V was pared by 0 bases and J by 1 base, with 9 bases between. This CDR3 has 15 residues. Germline-derived CDR1 and CDR2 are KGHSH and LQKENI. The CDR3 DNA reads as TGTGCCAGCTCACCACCCCGCGGGGGGAACACTGAAGCTTTCTTT. This gives the protein CASSPPRGGNTEAFF.

This clone showed up just once. J is TRBJ2-2 and V is TRBV3-1 (or the pseudogene TRBV3-2), with 13 positions matching TRBD2. Germline loops: CDR1 LGHDT, CDR2 YNNKEL (reference sequence). The CDR3 totals 16 residues. J gave up 9 bases and V 4 bases, and 8 bases lay outside the gene matches. This CDR3 is CASSLTSGGAVRELFF. DNA for the CDR3: TGTGCCAGCAGCCTAACTAGCGGGGGGGCCGTGCGGGAGCTGTTTTTT.

The chain carries TRBV3-1 (or the pseudogene TRBV3-2) and TRBJ1-3; D is unresolved. CDR1 is LGHDT, CDR2 YNNKEL, per germline (reference sequence). V lost 5 bases, J lost 0 bases, and 11 bases lay in between. CDR3 length: 15 residues. CDR3 residues: CASSFRTGSGNTIYF. The CDR3 region has the DNA TGTGCCAGCAGCTTCCGGACGGGCTCTGGAAACACCATATATTTT.

J is TRBJ2-7 and V is TRBV29-1; TRBD1 matches 8 bases. This CDR3 is 13 amino acids long. CDR1 is SQVTM, CDR2 ANQGSEA, per germline. After removal of 4 bases from V and 2 bases from J, the junction contained 4 bases not matched to a gene. CDR3 nucleotide sequence: TGCAGCGTTGTAATACAGGGGGCCTACGAGCAGTACTTC. Translation: CSVVIQGAYEQYF.

The rearrangement uses TRBV11-3 and TRBJ2-4, with D perhaps TRBD2 (6 bases). Germline CDR1 reads SGHNT; CDR2 reads YENEEA. Deletions cut 0 bases from V and 9 bases from J, with 6 bases between. CDR3 length: 12 amino acids. CDR3 bases: TGTGCCAGCAGCTTAGACGGGGGCATTCAGTACTTC. Translated, it gives CASSLDGGIQYF.

The V gene is TRBV5-4, the J gene TRBJ2-7; 9 nucleotides agree with TRBD2. Germline CDR1 SGHNT, CDR2 YYREEE (reference sequence). V dropped 3 bases and J dropped 2; count of bases not matched to a gene: 3. There are 14 residues in the CDR3. CDR3 in DNA: TGTGCCAGCAGCTCAGCGGGGGGAGCCTACGAGCAGTACTTC. Translating it yields CASSSAGGAYEQYF.

The chain is built from TRBV14 and TRBJ1-5, with D maybe TRBD1 (5 bases). Germline V lookup: CDR1 SGHDN, CDR2 FVKESK. CDR3 length equals 10 residues. The germline V and J ends were trimmed by 9 bases and 15 bases, with 15 bases remaining between them. CDR3 sequence: CARFEPRGHF. In nucleotides, the CDR3 is TGTGCCAGGTTCGAACCGAGGGGGCATTTT.

The chain couples TRBV5-1 to TRBJ2-5, with a tentative D call TRBD2 (7 bases). Trimming pared 5 bases from V and 5 bases from J, leaving 19 bases between. The CDR3 has 15 residues. Germline loops: CDR1 SGHRS, CDR2 YFSETQ. CDR3 coding DNA: TGCGCCAGCAGTCCGCAGGGGTTCGGGAGGGAGACCCAGTACTTC. Residues: CASSPQGFGRETQYF.

This chain uses TRBV29-1 with TRBJ1-1; D call uncertain. Trimming stripped 7 bases from V and 3 bases from J, with 18 bases between. The CDR3 has 14 residues. Looked up from germline, CDR1 is SQVTM and CDR2 is ANQGSEA. The CDR3 DNA follows: TGCAGCGCTACGATATCTTCCGGGTACACTGAAGCTTTCTTT. This translates into CSATISSGYTEAFF.

The chain has TRBV19 and TRBJ1-1; the D gene is possibly TRBD1 (5 bases). Trimming took off 5 bases at V and 4 bases at J, with 14 bases between the two ends. The CDR3 has 14 residues. Looked up from germline, CDR1 is LNHDA and CDR2 is SQIVND (reference sequence). The CDR3 loop is CASSPLAGTTEAFF. In nucleotides, the CDR3 is TGTGCCAGTAGTCCCTTGGCGGGGACCACTGAAGCTTTCTTT.

The chain combines TRBV6-5 with TRBJ2-2; tentative D call: TRBD1 (6 bases). Trimming took off 8 bases at V and 5 bases at J, with 15 bases between the two ends. The CDR3 runs to 14 residues. Germline CDR1 MNHEY, CDR2 SVGAGI. The CDR3 region has the DNA TGTGCCAGCGGCAGGGGCGCGGAAACCGGGGAGCTGTTTTTT. It translates to CASGRGAETGELFF.

The chain employs TRBV9 and TRBJ2-7; 7 positions agree with TRBD2. This CDR3 region has 15 residues. V lost 4 bases and J lost 3; bases outside the gene matches: 10. Per the germline V gene, CDR1 is SGDLS and CDR2 is YYNGEE. The CDR3, as DNA: TGTGCCAGCAGCCCCCGTGGAGCGGGGCACTACGAGCAGTACTTC. Translation gives CASSPRGAGHYEQYF.

The chain carries TRBV2 and TRBJ1-4, with D possibly matching TRBD1 (6 bases). The CDR3 runs 16 residues. Per germline, CDR1 SNHLY and CDR2 FYNNEI. Trimming took off 5 bases at V and 4 bases at J, with 17 bases between the two ends. The CDR3 DNA sequence: TGTGCCAGCAGTAAGAACCGGGGGCCGGTTAATGAAAAACTGTTTTTT. Its protein is CASSKNRGPVNEKLFF.

Written as DNA, the CDR3 is TGTGCCAGCAGCTCGCCGGGCCGGGGCGGGAGTACGCAGTATTTT. The encoded protein is CASSSPGRGGSTQYF. The genes are TRBV7-2 and TRBJ2-3, with 7 bases that match TRBD2. Looked up from germline, CDR1 is SGHTA and CDR2 is FQGNSA. This CDR3 is built from 15 residues. J lost 8 bases, V lost 4 bases, and 12 bases had no gene match.

CDR3 residues: CASSQGVSYEQYF. The DNA of the CDR3 is TGTGCCAGCAGCCAAGGGGTCTCCTACGAGCAGTACTTC. The chain joins TRBV14 to TRBJ2-7; D remains ambiguous. Looked up from germline, CDR1 is SGHDN and CDR2 is FVKESK. This CDR3 comprises 13 residues. V was cut by 1 base and J by 0 bases, with 4 bases left in between.

This clone occurred once. The chain carries TRBV27 and TRBJ1-2; D is perhaps TRBD1 (5 bases). In germline, CDR1 is MNHEY, CDR2 SMNVEV (reference sequence). CDR3 length: 13 residues. The V and J ends lost 8 bases and 5 bases respectively, with 15 bases between them. The chain's CDR3 is CASWLRAGYGYTF. The CDR3 DNA sequence: TGTGCCAGCTGGCTGAGGGCAGGGTATGGCTACACCTTC.